The 10 T cell receptor beta chains given below trace back to one sample, sequenced in a study of blood T cell repertoires in COVID-19. Here immunoSEQ multiplex PCR was the method, and the copy in TCRdb shows in-frame clones only, minus some. The data show 300,000 or so clones, around nine tenths seen once. Sequencing used PBMCs or T cells enriched from blood (not recorded which). Every receptor here comes from a woman aged 30 to 39 who had recovered from COVID-19.

This clone was seen a handful of times. The junction departs from germline at one end; a sequencing error may be responsible. The chain employs TRBV15 and TRBJ1-4, with 8 bases lining up with TRBD1. The CDR3 contains 14 residues. Per the germline V gene, CDR1 is LNHNV and CDR2 is YYDKDF (reference sequence). The CDR3 DNA reads as TGTGCCACGAGCAGGCAGGGGGCAGGTGAAAAACTGTTTTTT. It encodes CATSRQGAGEKLFF.

V gene TRBV7-3 combines with J gene TRBJ1-1; D unclear. Germline V gene sequence: CDR1 SGHTA, CDR2 FQGTGA. The CDR3 has 14 residues. V lost 1 base to trimming and J lost 4 bases, with 10 bases between them. CDR3 bases: TGTGCCAGCAGCTTAAATTCTGGGAGCACTGAAGCTTTCTTT. Translated: CASSLNSGSTEAFF. The full variable domain, completed using reference TRBV7-3 and TRBJ1-1, is GAGVSQTPSNKVTEKGKYVELRCDPISGHTALYWYRQSLGQGPEFLIYFQGTGAADDSGLPNDRFFAVRPEGSVSTLKIQRTERGDSAVYLCASSLNSGSTEAFFGQGTRLTVV.

The table lists this clone with a count of one. The chain uses TRBV12-3 or TRBV12-4 and TRBJ2-1, with D perhaps matching TRBD2 (6 bases). Trimming pared 6 bases from V and 6 bases from J, leaving 12 bases between. The CDR3 sequence is 13 residues long. This chain's CDR3 is CASSATGVNEQFF. CDR3 nucleotide sequence: TGTGCCAGCAGCGCCACGGGGGTCAATGAGCAGTTCTTC.

Worth noting for this clone: Since a much larger clone is just one base distant, this may be a read error. The V gene is TRBV28, the J gene TRBJ2-1; 13 bases are shared with TRBD2. The ends lost 5 bases at V and 5 bases at J; junction bases unmatched: 0. The CDR3 totals 14 residues. The germline gives CDR1 MDHEN, CDR2 SYDVKM. CDR3 sequence (DNA): TGTGCCAGCAGTGGGACTAGCGGGAACAATGAGCAGTTCTTC. Translation: CASSGTSGNNEQFF.

The chain has TRBV11-2 and TRBJ2-2; TRBD2 aligns across 7 bases. The V segment lost 3 bases and the J segment 3 bases; nucleotides outside the gene matches: 13. In germline, CDR1 is SGHAT, CDR2 FQNNGV. The CDR3 runs to 18 residues. The CDR3 sequence: CASSFPEGLAEYTGELFF. CDR3 nucleotide sequence: TGTGCCAGCAGCTTTCCTGAGGGGCTAGCGGAATACACCGGGGAGCTGTTTTTT.

CDR3 coding DNA: TGTGCCAGCAGCTCCCCCTTGGGGGGAGCGGGCTCCTACGAGCAGTACTTC. Translating it yields CASSSPLGGAGSYEQYF. The rearrangement uses TRBV5-4 and TRBJ2-7, with D possibly matching TRBD2 (6 bases). Between the trimmed V and J ends, which lost 3 bases and 0 bases, there was a span of 19 bases. This CDR3 region has 17 residues. Germline assignment: CDR1 SGHNT and CDR2 YYREEE (reference sequence).

The V gene is TRBV7-9, the J gene TRBJ2-3; 10 bases line up with TRBD2. This CDR3 has 14 amino acids. Looked up from germline, CDR1 is SEHNR and CDR2 is FQNEAQ (reference sequence). With V trimmed by 7 bases and J by 3 bases, 4 bases remained unmatched. The CDR3 loop is CASIRAGGTDTQYF. The CDR3 DNA sequence: TGTGCCAGCATCAGAGCGGGGGGGACAGATACGCAGTATTTT.

V gene TRBV13 combines with J gene TRBJ2-1; 9 positions match TRBD1. V trimming: 5 bases; J trimming: 7 bases; junction bases outside the gene matches: 12. The germline V gene encodes CDR1 PRHDT and CDR2 FYEKMQ (reference sequence). This CDR3 comprises 16 residues. The CDR3 here is CASSTRTGAPLNEQFF. The DNA of the CDR3 is TGTGCCAGCAGCACCAGGACAGGGGCACCCCTGAATGAGCAGTTCTTC.

The chain combines TRBV7-3 with TRBJ2-6; tentatively, D is TRBD2 (5 bases). The V gene lost 3 bases and the J gene lost 3 bases, with 6 bases spanning the gap. The CDR3 runs to 14 residues. The germline CDR1 and CDR2 sequences are SGHTA and FQGTGA. The CDR3 sequence is CASSLGVGANVLTF. The CDR3 DNA is TGTGCCAGCAGCTTGGGAGTTGGGGCCAACGTCCTGACTTTC.

The chain is built from TRBV20-1 and TRBJ2-7; D perhaps matches TRBD2 (5 bases). The CDR3 is 11 amino acids. With 3 bases removed from V and 5 bases from J, the gap between germline ends came to 8 bases. Germline assignment: CDR1 DFQATT and CDR2 SNEGSKA (reference sequence). CDR3 in amino acids: CSASPGNEQYF. In nucleotides, the CDR3 is TGCAGTGCTAGTCCGGGGAACGAGCAGTACTTC.